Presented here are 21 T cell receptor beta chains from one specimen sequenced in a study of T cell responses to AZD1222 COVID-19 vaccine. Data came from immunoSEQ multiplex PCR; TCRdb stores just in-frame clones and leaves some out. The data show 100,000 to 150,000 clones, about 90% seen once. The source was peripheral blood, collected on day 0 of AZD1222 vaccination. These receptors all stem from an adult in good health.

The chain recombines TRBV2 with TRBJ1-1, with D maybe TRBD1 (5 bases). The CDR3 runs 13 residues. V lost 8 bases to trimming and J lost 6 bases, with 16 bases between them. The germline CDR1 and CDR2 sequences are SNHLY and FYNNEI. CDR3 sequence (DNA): TGTGCCAGCTCTATAGGGGTGGGGGCTGAAGCTTTCTTT. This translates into CASSIGVGAEAFF.

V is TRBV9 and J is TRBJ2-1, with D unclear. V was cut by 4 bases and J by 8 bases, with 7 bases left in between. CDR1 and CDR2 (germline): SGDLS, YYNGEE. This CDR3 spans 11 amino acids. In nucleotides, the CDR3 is TGTGCCAGCAGCTTTGGGTATGAGCAGTTCTTC. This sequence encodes CASSFGYEQFF.

This CDR3 is CASSPTASSYEQYF. The CDR3 bases are TGCGCCAGCAGCCCGACAGCTAGCTCCTACGAGCAGTACTTC. The chain combines TRBV5-1 with TRBJ2-7, with D perhaps TRBD1 (5 bases). From germline, CDR1 is SGHRS and CDR2 YFSETQ. V lost 4 bases to trimming and J lost 0 bases, with 11 bases between them. CDR3 size: 14 residues.

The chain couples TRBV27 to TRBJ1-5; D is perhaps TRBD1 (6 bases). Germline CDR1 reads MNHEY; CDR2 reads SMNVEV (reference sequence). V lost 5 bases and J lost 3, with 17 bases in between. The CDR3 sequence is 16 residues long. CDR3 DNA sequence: TGTGCCAGCAGTAACTCGGCAGGGGAAATCAATCAGCCCCAGCATTTT. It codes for CASSNSAGEINQPQHF.

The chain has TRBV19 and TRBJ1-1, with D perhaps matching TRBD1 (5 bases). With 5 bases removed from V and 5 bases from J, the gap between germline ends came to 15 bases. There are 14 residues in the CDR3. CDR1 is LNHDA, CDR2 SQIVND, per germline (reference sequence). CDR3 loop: CASSPLQDTTEAFF. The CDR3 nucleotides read TGTGCCAGTAGTCCACTCCAGGACACTACTGAAGCTTTCTTT.

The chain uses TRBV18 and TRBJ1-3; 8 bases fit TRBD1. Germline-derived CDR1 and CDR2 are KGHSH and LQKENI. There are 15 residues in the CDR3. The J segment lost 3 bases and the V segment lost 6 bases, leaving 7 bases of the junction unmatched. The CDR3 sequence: CASSPQGAGGNTIYF. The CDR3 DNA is TGTGCCAGCTCTCCGCAGGGGGCAGGTGGAAACACCATATATTTT.

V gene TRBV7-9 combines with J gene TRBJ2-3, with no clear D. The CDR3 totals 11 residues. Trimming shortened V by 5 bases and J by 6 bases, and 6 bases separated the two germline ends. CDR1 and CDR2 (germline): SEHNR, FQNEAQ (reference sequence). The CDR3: CASSPMDTQYF. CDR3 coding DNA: TGTGCCAGCAGCCCCATGGATACGCAGTATTTT.

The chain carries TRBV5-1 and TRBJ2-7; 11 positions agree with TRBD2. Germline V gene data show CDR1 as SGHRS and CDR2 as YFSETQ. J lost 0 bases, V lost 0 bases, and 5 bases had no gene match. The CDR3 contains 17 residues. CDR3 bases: TGCGCCAGCAGCTTGGGGGGACTAGCGGTAAGCTCCTACGAGCAGTACTTC. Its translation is CASSLGGLAVSSYEQYF.

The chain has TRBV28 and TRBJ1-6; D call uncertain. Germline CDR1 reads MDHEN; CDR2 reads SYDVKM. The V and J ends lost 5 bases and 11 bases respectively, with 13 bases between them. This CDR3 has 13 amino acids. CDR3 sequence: CASSATSLTPLHF. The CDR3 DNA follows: TGTGCCAGCAGTGCGACAAGTTTGACACCCCTCCACTTT.

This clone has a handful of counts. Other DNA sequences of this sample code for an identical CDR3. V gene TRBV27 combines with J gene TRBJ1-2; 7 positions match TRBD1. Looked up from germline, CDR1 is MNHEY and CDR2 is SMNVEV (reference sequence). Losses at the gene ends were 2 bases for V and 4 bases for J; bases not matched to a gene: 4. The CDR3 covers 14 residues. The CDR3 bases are TGTGCCAGCAGTTTAGGGGGACAGCCCTATGGCTACACCTTC. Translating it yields CASSLGGQPYGYTF.

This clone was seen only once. CDR3 DNA: TGTGCCAGTAGTATGGGACAGGGGGTTCAGCCCCAGCATTTT. Its translation is CASSMGQGVQPQHF. J is TRBJ1-5 and V is TRBV19, with 11 bases identical to TRBD1. Germline CDR1 is LNHDA and CDR2 is SQIVND (reference sequence). The CDR3 covers 14 residues. V lost 3 bases to trimming and J lost 6 bases; unmatched junction nucleotides: 1.

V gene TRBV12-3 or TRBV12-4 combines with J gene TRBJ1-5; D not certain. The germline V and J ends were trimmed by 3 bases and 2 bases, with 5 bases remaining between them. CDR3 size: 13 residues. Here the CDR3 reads CASSFGRNQPQHF. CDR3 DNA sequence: TGTGCCAGCAGTTTCGGGCGCAATCAGCCCCAGCATTTT.

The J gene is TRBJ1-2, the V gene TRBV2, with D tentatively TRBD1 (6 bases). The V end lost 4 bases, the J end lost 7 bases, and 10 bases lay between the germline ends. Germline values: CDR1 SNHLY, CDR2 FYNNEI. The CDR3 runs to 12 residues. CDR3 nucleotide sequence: TGTGCCAGCAGTGGGGCAGGGGTTGGCTACACCTTC. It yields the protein CASSGAGVGYTF.

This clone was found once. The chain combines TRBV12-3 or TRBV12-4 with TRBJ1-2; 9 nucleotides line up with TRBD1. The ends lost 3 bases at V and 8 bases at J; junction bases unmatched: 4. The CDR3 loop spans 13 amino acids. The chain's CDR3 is CASSFHRGLGYTF. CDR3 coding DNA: TGTGCCAGCAGTTTCCACAGGGGGCTCGGCTACACCTTC.

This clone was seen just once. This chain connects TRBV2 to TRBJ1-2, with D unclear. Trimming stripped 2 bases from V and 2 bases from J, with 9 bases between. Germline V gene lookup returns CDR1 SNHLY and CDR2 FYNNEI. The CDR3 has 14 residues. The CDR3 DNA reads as TGTGCCAGCAGTGAAATCCAGAGGAACTATGGCTACACCTTC. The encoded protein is CASSEIQRNYGYTF.

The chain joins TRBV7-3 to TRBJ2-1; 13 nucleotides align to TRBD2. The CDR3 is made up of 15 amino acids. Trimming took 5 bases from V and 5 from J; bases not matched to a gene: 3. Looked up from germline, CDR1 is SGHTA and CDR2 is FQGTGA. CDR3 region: CASSRTSGSDNEQFF. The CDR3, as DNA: TGTGCCAGCAGCCGGACTAGCGGGAGCGACAATGAGCAGTTCTTC.

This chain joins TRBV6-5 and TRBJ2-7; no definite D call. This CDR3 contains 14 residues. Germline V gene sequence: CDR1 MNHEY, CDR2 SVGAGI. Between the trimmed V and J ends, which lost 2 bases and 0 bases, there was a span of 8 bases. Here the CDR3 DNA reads TGTGCCAGCAGTTACCTACCCAGCTCCTACGAGCAGTACTTC. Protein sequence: CASSYLPSSYEQYF.

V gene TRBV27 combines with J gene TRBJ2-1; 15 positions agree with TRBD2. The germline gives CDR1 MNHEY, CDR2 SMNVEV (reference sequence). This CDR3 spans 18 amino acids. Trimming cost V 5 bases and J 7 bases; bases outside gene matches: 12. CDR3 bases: TGTGCCAGCAGTCCACGGACTAGCGGGAGGGTCGGTACTAATGAGCAGTTCTTC. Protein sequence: CASSPRTSGRVGTNEQFF.

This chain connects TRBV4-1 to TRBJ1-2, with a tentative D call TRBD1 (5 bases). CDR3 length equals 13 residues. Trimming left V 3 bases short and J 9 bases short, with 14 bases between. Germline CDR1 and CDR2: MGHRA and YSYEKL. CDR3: CASSQTTDYRYTF. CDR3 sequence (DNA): TGCGCCAGCAGCCAGACGACAGATTATCGCTACACCTTC.

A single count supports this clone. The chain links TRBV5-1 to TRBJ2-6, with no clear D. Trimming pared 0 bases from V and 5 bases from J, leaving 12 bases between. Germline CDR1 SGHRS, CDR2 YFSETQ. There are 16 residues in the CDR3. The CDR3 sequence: CASSLDMTDWANVLTF. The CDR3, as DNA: TGCGCCAGCAGCTTGGATATGACCGACTGGGCCAACGTCCTGACTTTC.

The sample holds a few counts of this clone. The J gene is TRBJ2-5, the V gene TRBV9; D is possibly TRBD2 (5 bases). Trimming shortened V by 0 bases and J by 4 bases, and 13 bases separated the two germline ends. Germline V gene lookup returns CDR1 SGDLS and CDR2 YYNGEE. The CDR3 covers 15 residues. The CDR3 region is CASSVDEGMIETQYF. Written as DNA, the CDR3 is TGTGCCAGCAGCGTAGATGAGGGTATGATAGAGACCCAGTACTTC.